This T cell receptor beta chain stems from a study of blood T cell repertoires in COVID-19. Study in general: Sites in the United States, Italy and Spain provided acute and convalescent COVID-19 samples. T cells, B-cell-depleted T cells, or PBMCs provided the cDNA or gDNA that served as material.

The authors' processing: Reference gene primers were amplified, and this amplification served to estimate nucleated cell counts. Method: immunoSEQ multiplex PCR; TCRdb's copy keeps in-frame clones and lacks some. Clone size and V and J calls were adopted from that table, with D and trimming inferred from the DNA. This sample has approximately 120,000 clones; around nine tenths occur once, and the top ten carry roughly 1.2%. With 5 bases removed from V and 4 bases from J, the gap between germline ends came to 11 bases. CDR3 length: 13 residues. CDR1 is LNHDA and CDR2 is SQIVND in the germline V gene (reference sequence).

This sequence originates from a woman older than 75 with acute or convalescent COVID-19. The sequenced sample consisted of peripheral blood. The chain carries TRBV19 and TRBJ1-2; D uncertain. The CDR3 sequence is CASSSQAGYGYTF. DNA for the CDR3: TGTGCCAGTAGTTCCCAAGCCGGCTATGGCTACACCTTC.